This T cell receptor (beta chain) stems from a study of T cells in Graves' hyperthyroidism and ophthalmopathy. Losses at the gene ends were 1 base for V and 7 bases for J; bases not matched to a gene: 6. The germline V gene has CDR1 MNHNS and CDR2 SASEGT. This CDR3 is 15 amino acids long. Lactation, pregnancy, other autoimmune disease or uncontrolled infection led to exclusion of patients. Using 9.5 to 10 ml of fresh peripheral blood, PBMCs were prepared. The investigators amplified TCR beta CDR3 regions from RNA transcripts. A set of HTBI primers served as the primers for a first-round RT-PCR of the TCR CDR3. One entry per CDR3 protein results from TCRdb running MiXCR on the multiplex PCR reads. In the table there are under 650,000 distinct CDR3 sequences, around 16% of which are singletons.

Specimen: blood. The source is a young woman with Graves' hyperthyroidism. The gene calls are TRBV6-1 and TRBJ2-1; 8 bases are shared with TRBD1. The CDR3 coding sequence is TGTGCCAGCAGTGAAGGGACAGGGACTCCGAATGAGCAGTTCTTC. Translated, it gives CASSEGTGTPNEQFF.